One and the same sample provided the 8 T cell receptor beta chains below, sequenced in a study of OX40 agonist ivuxolimab in advanced cancers. This table comes from immunoSEQ multiplex PCR, and its TCRdb copy is limited to in-frame clones, with some not included. In the table there are tens of thousands of clones, around three quarters of which are singletons. Sequencing was performed on CD4+ or CD8+ T cells sorted from blood, taken in a trial of the OX40 agonist ivuxolimab. The source is an adult with an advanced solid tumor such as melanoma, head and neck, liver or kidney cancer.

This chain connects TRBV6-6 to TRBJ2-2; D gene ambiguous. The germline gives CDR1 MNHNY, CDR2 SVGAGI (reference sequence). This CDR3 has 14 amino acids. V was trimmed by 4 bases and J by 5 bases, leaving 11 bases between them. The DNA for the CDR3 is TGTGCCAGCAGTTGGGGAAGCAGGACCGGGGAGCTGTTTTTT. Amino acids: CASSWGSRTGELFF.

This sequence joins TRBV5-4 and TRBJ1-1; a weak D match, TRBD1 (5 bases). V dropped 3 bases and J dropped 1 base, with 13 bases sitting between them. Germline-derived CDR1 and CDR2 are SGHNT and YYREEE (reference sequence). The CDR3 is 15 amino acids. The DNA of the CDR3 is TGTGCCAGCAGCTCTAGACAGTTGGGGAACACTGAAGCTTTCTTT. Translated, it gives CASSSRQLGNTEAFF. The whole variable domain, remainder taken from reference TRBV5-4 and TRBJ1-1, is ETGVTQSPTHLIKTRGQQVTLRCSSQSGHNTVSWYQQALGQGPQFIFQYYREEENGRGNFPPRFSGLQFPNYSSELNVNALELDDSALYLCASSSRQLGNTEAFFGQGTRLTVV.

In this sample, this clone turned up a few times. The chain links TRBV6-1 to TRBJ2-3, with D perhaps TRBD1 (6 bases). There are 14 residues in the CDR3. Trimming left V 7 bases short and J 4 bases short, with 15 bases between. Looked up from germline, CDR1 is MNHNS and CDR2 is SASEGT. CDR3 region: CASKTTGSADTQYF. CDR3 coding DNA: TGTGCCAGCAAAACTACAGGGTCCGCAGATACGCAGTATTTT.

This chain uses TRBV14 with TRBJ2-1; 7 bases are shared with TRBD2. V lost 4 bases to trimming and J lost 6 bases; unmatched junction nucleotides: 3. There are 13 residues in the CDR3. Germline V gives CDR1 SGHDN, CDR2 FVKESK. As DNA, the CDR3 is TGTGCCAGCAGCCTCAGACTAGCCAATGAGCAGTTCTTC. Amino acid sequence: CASSLRLANEQFF. Together with reference TRBV14 and TRBJ2-1, the CDR3 gives the full variable domain: EAGVTQFPSHSVIEKGQTVTLRCDPISGHDNLYWYRRVMGKEIKFLLHFVKESKQDESGMPNNRFLAERTGGTYSTLKVQPAELEDSGVYFCASSLRLANEQFFGPGTRLTVL.

As DNA, the CDR3 is TGCAGTGCTGAGAATTCACCCCTCCACTTT. It codes for CSAENSPLHF. The chain has TRBV20-1 and TRBJ1-6; no definite D call. V was clipped by 5 bases and J by 7 bases, with 3 bases between them. CDR3 length: 10 amino acids. CDR1 DFQATT and CDR2 SNEGSKA come from the germline V gene (reference sequence).

The chain employs TRBV27 and TRBJ2-5, with TRBD1 matching over 11 bases. CDR3 length equals 15 residues. J gave up 5 bases and V 6 bases, and 8 bases lay outside the gene matches. Germline CDR1 MNHEY, CDR2 SMNVEV (reference sequence). The CDR3 sequence is CASRKGQGVWETQYF. The CDR3 DNA follows: TGTGCCAGCAGAAAGGGACAGGGGGTTTGGGAGACCCAGTACTTC.

The rearrangement links TRBV5-1 to TRBJ2-1, with 9 bases aligning to TRBD1. J was trimmed by 2 bases and V by 4 bases; bases with no gene match: 13. The CDR3 length is 18 residues. The germline gives CDR1 SGHRS, CDR2 YFSETQ. The CDR3 DNA follows: TGCGCCAGCAGCCCTACCGGGACAGGGATACGGACCTACAATGAGCAGTTCTTC. Amino acids: CASSPTGTGIRTYNEQFF.

This clone was detected only a few times. The CDR3: CASSGDSATNEKLFF. The CDR3 nucleotides read TGCGCCAGCAGCGGGGACAGTGCAACTAATGAAAAACTGTTTTTT. V and J are TRBV5-1 and TRBJ1-4; 7 positions match TRBD1. J gave up 0 bases and V 4 bases, and 3 bases lay outside the gene matches. This CDR3 comprises 15 residues. Germline values: CDR1 SGHRS, CDR2 YFSETQ.